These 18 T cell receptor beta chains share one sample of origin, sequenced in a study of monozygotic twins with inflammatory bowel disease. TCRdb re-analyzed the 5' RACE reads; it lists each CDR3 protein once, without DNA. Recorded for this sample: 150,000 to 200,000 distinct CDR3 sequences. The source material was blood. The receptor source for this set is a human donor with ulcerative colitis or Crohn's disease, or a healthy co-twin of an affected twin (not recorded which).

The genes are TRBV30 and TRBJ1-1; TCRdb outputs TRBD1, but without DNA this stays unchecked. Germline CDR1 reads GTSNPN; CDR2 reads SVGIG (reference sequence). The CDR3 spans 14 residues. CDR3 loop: CAWSRSRDRVGAFF.

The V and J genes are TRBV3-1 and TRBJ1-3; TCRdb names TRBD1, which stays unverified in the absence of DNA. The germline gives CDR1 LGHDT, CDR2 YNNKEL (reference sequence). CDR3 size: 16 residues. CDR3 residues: CASSPRQGLSGNTIYF.

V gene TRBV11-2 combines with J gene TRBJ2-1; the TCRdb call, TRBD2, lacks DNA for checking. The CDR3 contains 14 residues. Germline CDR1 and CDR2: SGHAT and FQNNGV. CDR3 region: CASSFPPQTGEQFF.

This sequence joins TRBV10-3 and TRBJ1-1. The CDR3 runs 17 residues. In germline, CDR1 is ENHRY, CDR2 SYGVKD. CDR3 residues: CAILPHASMTMNTEAFF.

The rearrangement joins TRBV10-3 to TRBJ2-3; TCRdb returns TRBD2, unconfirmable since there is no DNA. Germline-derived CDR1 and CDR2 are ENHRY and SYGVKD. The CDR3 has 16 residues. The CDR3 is CAISESRTSGTDTQYF.

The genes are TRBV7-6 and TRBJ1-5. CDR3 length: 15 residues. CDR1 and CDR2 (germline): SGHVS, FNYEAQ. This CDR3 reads CASSLAEVSNQPQHF.

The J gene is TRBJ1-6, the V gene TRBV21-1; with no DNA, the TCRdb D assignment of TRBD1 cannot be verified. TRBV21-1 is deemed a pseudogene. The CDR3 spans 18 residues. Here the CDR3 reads CASGQQGNRSSYNSPLHF.

The CDR3 loop is CASRSGVTEAFF. The chain uses TRBV7-3 and TRBJ1-1; TCRdb calls TRBD1, which cannot be checked without DNA. The CDR3 runs 12 residues. Germline V CDR1 and CDR2: SGHTA, FQGTGA.

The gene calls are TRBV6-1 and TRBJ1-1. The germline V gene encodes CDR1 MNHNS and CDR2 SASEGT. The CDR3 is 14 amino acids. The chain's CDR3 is CASRRGEGGTEAFF.

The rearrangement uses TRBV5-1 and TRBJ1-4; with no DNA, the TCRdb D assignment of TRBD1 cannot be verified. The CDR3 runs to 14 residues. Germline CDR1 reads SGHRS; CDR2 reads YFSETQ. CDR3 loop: CASSLEGRPEKLFF.

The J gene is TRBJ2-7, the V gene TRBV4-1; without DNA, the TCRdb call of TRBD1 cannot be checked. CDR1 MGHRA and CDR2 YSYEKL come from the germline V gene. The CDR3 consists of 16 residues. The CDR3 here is CASSQKPGQSSYEQYF.

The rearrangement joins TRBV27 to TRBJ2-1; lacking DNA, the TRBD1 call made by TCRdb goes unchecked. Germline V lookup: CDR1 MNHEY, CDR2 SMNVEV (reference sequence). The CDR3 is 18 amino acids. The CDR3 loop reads CASRPLRRRDDTVNEQFF.

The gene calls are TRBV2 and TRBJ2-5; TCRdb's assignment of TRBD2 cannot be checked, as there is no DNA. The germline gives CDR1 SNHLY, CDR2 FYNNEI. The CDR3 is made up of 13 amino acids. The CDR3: CASTMEVGETQYF.

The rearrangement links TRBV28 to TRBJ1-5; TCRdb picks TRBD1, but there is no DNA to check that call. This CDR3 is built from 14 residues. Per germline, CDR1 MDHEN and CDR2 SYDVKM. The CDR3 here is CASDRRPSGQPQHF.

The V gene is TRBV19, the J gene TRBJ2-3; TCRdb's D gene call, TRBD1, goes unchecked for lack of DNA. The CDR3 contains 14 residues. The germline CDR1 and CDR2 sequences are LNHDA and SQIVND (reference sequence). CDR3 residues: CASSTSGGLDTQYF.

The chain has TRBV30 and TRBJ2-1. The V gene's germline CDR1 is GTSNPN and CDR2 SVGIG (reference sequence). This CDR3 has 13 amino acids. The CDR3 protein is CAWSLLTYNEQFF.

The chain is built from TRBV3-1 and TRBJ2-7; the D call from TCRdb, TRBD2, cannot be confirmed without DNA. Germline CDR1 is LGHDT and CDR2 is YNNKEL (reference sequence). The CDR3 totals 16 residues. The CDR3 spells CASSHGLARLSYEQYF.

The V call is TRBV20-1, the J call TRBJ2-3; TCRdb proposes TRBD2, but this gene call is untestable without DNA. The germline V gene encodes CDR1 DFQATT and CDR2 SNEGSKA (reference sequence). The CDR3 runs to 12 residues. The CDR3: CSARGPPDTQYF.